The present TCR beta chain was sequenced within a study of T cells in Graves' hyperthyroidism and ophthalmopathy. This CDR3 spans 16 amino acids. V shed 3 bases and J shed 2 bases, with 17 bases lying between them. Looked up from germline, CDR1 is SGHRS and CDR2 is YFSETQ. Note on this clonotype: Antigen specificity is unknown.

TCR beta CDR3 regions were amplified from RNA transcripts. A set of HTBI primers served as the primers for a first-round RT-PCR of the TCR CDR3. One entry per CDR3 protein, called by TCRdb with MiXCR from the multiplex PCR reads. The sample carries over 650,000 distinct CDR3 sequences, 45% recorded once. Points from the study as a whole: In the analysis, a 13 V-J model separated ophthalmopathy from stable hyperthyroidism. In blood, most of the thyroid clonotypes expanded above 0.001 were also present.

V and J are TRBV5-1 and TRBJ1-1, with D maybe TRBD1 (5 bases). This receptor was taken from an adult man with Graves' disease, either hyperthyroidism or ophthalmopathy (not recorded which). Source material: peripheral blood or thyroid tissue (not recorded which). The CDR3 DNA reads TGCGCCAGCAGCTCGGCCGGGCGGGGCGTAAACACTGAAGCTTTCTTT. Its protein is CASSSAGRGVNTEAFF.